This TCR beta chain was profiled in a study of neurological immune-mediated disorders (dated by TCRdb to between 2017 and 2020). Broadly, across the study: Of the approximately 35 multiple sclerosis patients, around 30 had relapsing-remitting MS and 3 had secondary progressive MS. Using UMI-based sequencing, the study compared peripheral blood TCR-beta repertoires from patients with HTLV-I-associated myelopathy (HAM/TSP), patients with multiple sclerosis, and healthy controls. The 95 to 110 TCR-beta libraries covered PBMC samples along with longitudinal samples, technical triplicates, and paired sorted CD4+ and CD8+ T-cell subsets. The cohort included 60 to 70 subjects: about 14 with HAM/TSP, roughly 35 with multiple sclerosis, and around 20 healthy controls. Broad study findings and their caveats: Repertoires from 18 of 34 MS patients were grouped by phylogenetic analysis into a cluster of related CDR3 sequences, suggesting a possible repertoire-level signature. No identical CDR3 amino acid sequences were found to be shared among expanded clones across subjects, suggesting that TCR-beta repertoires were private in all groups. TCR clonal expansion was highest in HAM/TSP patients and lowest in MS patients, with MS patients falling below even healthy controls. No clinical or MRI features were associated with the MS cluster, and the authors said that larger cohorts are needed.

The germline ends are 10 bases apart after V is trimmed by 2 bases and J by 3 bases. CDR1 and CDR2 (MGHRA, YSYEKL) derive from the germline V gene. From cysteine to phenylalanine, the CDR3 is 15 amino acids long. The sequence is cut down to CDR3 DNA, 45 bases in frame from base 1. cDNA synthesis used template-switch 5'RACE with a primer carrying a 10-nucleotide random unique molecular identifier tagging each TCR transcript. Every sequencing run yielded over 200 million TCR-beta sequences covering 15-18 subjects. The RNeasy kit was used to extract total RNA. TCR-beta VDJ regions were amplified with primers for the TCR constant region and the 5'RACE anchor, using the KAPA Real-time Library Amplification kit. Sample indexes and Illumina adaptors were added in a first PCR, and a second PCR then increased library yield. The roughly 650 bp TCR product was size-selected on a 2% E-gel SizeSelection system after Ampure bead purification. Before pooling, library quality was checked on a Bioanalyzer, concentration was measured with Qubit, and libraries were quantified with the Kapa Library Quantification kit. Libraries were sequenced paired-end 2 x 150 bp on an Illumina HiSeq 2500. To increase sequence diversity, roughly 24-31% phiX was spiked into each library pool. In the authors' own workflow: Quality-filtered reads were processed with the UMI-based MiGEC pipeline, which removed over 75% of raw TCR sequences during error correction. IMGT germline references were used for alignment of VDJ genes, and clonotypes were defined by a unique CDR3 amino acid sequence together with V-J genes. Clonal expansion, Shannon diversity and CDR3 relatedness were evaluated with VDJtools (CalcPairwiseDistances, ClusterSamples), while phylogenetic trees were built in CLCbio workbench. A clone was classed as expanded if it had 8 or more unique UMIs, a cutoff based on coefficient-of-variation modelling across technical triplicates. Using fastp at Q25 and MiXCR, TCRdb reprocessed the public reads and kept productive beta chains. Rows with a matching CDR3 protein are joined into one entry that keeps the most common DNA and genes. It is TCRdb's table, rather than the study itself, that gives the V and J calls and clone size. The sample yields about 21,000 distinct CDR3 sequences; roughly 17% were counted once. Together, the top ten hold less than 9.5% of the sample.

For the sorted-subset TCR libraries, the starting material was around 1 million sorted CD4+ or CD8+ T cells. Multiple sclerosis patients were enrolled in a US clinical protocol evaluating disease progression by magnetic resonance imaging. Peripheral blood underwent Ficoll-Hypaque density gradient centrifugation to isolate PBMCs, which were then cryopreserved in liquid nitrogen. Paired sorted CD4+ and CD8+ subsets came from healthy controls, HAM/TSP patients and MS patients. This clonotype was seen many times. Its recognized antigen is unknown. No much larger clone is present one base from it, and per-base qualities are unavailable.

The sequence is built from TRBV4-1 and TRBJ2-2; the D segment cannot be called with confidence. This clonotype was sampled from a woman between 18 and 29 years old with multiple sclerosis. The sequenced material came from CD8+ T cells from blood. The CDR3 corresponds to CASSQRAADTGELFF. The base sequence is TGCGCCAGCAGCCAACGGGCAGCAGACACCGGGGAGCTGTTTTTT.